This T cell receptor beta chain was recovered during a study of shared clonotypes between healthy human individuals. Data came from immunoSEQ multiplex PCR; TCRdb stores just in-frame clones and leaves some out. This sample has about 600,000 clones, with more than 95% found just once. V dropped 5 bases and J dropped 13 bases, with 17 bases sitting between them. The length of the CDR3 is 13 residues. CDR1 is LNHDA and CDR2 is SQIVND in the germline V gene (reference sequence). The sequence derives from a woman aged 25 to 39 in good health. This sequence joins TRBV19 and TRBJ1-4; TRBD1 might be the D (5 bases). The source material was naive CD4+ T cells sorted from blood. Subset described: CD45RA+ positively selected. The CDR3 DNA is TGTGCCAGTAGTTGGAGGGGAAGTAGGGGACTGTTTTTT. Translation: CASSWRGSRGLFF.